The 13 T cell receptor beta chains below all came from one sample that was sequenced in a study of blood T cell repertoires in COVID-19. Profiling relied on immunoSEQ multiplex PCR, and the TCRdb table lists in-frame clones only, not all of them. The data contain hundreds of thousands of clones, more than 80% of them seen just once; the ten biggest clones take up 1.1%. The specimen sequenced was PBMCs or T cells enriched from blood (not recorded which). The receptors were gathered from a man aged 25-45 years who had recovered from COVID-19.

This chain uses TRBV5-1 with TRBJ1-5, with D possibly being TRBD1 (6 bases). Looked up from germline, CDR1 is SGHRS and CDR2 is YFSETQ. Trimming left V 6 bases short and J 3 bases short, with 13 bases between. The CDR3 extends over 14 amino acids. CDR3 bases: TGCGCCAGCACGACAGGAGCCATCAATCAGCCCCAGCATTTT. Protein sequence: CASTTGAINQPQHF.

This chain connects TRBV4-1 to TRBJ2-1; 7 nucleotides agree with TRBD2. V gave up 0 bases and J gave up 7 bases; unmatched junction bases: 9. CDR3 length: 16 amino acids. The germline gives CDR1 MGHRA, CDR2 YSYEKL. The CDR3, as DNA: TGCGCCAGCAGCCAAGAGGGACTGGCGGGGGTGAATGAGCAGTTCTTC. It translates to CASSQEGLAGVNEQFF.

This chain uses TRBV7-9 with TRBJ2-7; 10 bases align to TRBD2. V trimming: 5 bases; J trimming: 3 bases; junction bases outside the gene matches: 10. CDR1 SEHNR and CDR2 FQNEAQ come from the germline V gene (reference sequence). The length of the CDR3 is 16 residues. The CDR3 region is CASSITGLAGDYEQYF. The CDR3 coding sequence is TGTGCCAGCAGCATTACAGGGCTAGCGGGAGACTACGAGCAGTACTTC.

This chain connects TRBV6-5 to TRBJ1-2; unclear D gene. V lost 5 bases and J 3 bases, leaving 13 bases between the germline ends. The CDR3 sequence is 14 residues long. The germline gives CDR1 MNHEY, CDR2 SVGAGI. DNA of the CDR3: TGTGCCAGCAGTCGAGCCATACTAGACTATGGCTACACCTTC. This codes for CASSRAILDYGYTF.

This clone appeared once. The chain is built from TRBV2 and TRBJ2-1; 7 bases align to TRBD2. J was trimmed by 5 bases and V by 3 bases; bases with no gene match: 7. Germline CDR1 SNHLY, CDR2 FYNNEI. The CDR3 extends over 15 amino acids. The chain's CDR3 is CASSDRLAANNEQFF. CDR3 nucleotide sequence: TGTGCCAGCAGTGACCGGCTAGCGGCGAACAATGAGCAGTTCTTC.

The V call is TRBV29-1, the J call TRBJ1-2; 11 bases map to TRBD1. Germline assignment: CDR1 SQVTM and CDR2 ANQGSEA. The CDR3 length is 14 residues. V was clipped by 3 bases and J by 5 bases; unmatched bases: 5. CDR3 amino acids: CSVEYWDRGYGYTF. The DNA for the CDR3 is TGCAGCGTTGAGTACTGGGACAGGGGGTATGGCTACACCTTC.

This clone was found a few times. This rearrangement joins TRBV7-8 to TRBJ1-2; possibly TRBD1 for D (6 bases). CDR1 SGHVS and CDR2 FQNEAQ come from the germline V gene. This CDR3 is built from 16 residues. Trimming removed 1 base from V and 5 bases from J, with 17 bases in between. The CDR3 loop reads CASSLGVNRAGYGYTF. The CDR3 DNA reads TGTGCCAGCAGCTTAGGAGTTAACAGGGCTGGGTATGGCTACACCTTC.

CDR3 protein: CAWSSGSWGNTIYF. DNA for the CDR3: TGTGCCTGGAGTAGCGGCAGTTGGGGAAACACCATATATTTT. This chain joins TRBV30 and TRBJ1-3; D unclear. Trimming removed 2 bases at V and 4 bases at J, with 12 bases between. This CDR3 region has 14 residues. Germline CDR1 is GTSNPN and CDR2 is SVGIG (reference sequence).

This sequence joins TRBV19 and TRBJ1-2; 10 nucleotides align to TRBD1. Trimming removed 8 bases from V and 1 base from J; junction bases left unmatched: 13. The CDR3 is 17 amino acids. The germline CDR1 and CDR2 sequences are LNHDA and SQIVND (reference sequence). DNA for the CDR3: TGTGCCAGTCGTTCTTCGCCGGGACAGGGGCTTAACTATGGCTACACCTTC. This encodes CASRSSPGQGLNYGYTF.

The chain is built from TRBV6-5 and TRBJ2-5, with D hard to call. The V gene's germline CDR1 is MNHEY and CDR2 SVGAGI. The ends were cut back, 4 bases at V and 5 bases at J, with 11 bases in the middle. This CDR3 region has 13 residues. CDR3 in DNA: TGTGCCAGCAGTTCTCCGACTCTGGAGACCCAGTACTTC. Its translation is CASSSPTLETQYF.

The rearrangement links TRBV28 to TRBJ2-2; D is uncertain. The CDR3 runs to 18 residues. The germline V gene encodes CDR1 MDHEN and CDR2 SYDVKM. Trimming left V 4 bases short and J 6 bases short, with 24 bases between. CDR3 residues: CASSSTPAPRGSAGELFF. The CDR3 DNA is TGTGCCAGCAGTTCCACCCCCGCCCCACGAGGAAGCGCCGGGGAGCTGTTTTTT.

In this sample, this clone turned up once. This rearrangement joins TRBV10-1 to TRBJ2-1, with D possibly TRBD2 on 6 matching bases. This CDR3 spans 15 amino acids. The V gene lost 0 bases and the J gene lost 6 bases, with 12 bases spanning the gap. CDR1 WNHNN and CDR2 SYGVQD come from the germline V gene (reference sequence). CDR3 bases: TGCGCCAGCAGTGAGTCGTTGGCGGGATCCAATGAGCAGTTCTTC. Translated, it gives CASSESLAGSNEQFF.

This chain uses TRBV30 with TRBJ2-2; unclear D gene. The ends were cut back, 1 base at V and 1 base at J, with 4 bases in the middle. The germline CDR1 and CDR2 sequences are GTSNPN and SVGIG (reference sequence). The length of the CDR3 is 13 residues. The CDR3 region is CAWSERNTGELFF. CDR3 in DNA: TGTGCCTGGAGTGAGAGGAACACCGGGGAGCTGTTTTTT.